The clone carrying this T cell receptor (beta chain) has only a few counts. Its matching antigen is unknown. The CDR3 has 15 residues. The V segment lost 3 bases and the J segment 3 bases; nucleotides outside the gene matches: 4. CDR1 is MNHEY, CDR2 SMNVEV, per germline (reference sequence). This entry belongs to a study of identical twins. The study's findings and limits: Insertions were reduced in abundant cord blood beta clonotypes but not in memory repertoires.

TCRdb re-derived calls from the 5' RACE reads in MiXCR, one entry per CDR3 protein. The top ten clones hold about 1.6% of a sample with about 810,000 distinct CDR3 sequences, 9% to 15% of them seen once. This sample was shared with a second study, whose subject was yellow fever vaccine responses in identical twins. That study adds: A vaccine T cell response that seemed partly convergent and partly personalized was reported in twins.

This sequence originates from a young woman in good health. The sequencing sample was made of PBMCs. V usage is TRBV27 and J usage is TRBJ2-3, with 9 bases lining up with TRBD1. In nucleotides, the CDR3 is TGTGCCAGCAGTTTCGCGACAGGGGGTACAGATACGCAGTATTTT. This gives the protein CASSFATGGTDTQYF.